A single sample is the source of the 19 T cell receptor beta chains below, sequenced in a study of OX40 agonist ivuxolimab in advanced cancers. Libraries were prepared by immunoSEQ multiplex PCR; TCRdb keeps only in-frame clonotypes and omits some of them. The sample lists more than 2,500 clones, approximately 72% occurring once. The sample in question was CD4+ or CD8+ T cells sorted from blood, obtained in a trial of the OX40 agonist ivuxolimab. The receptors were sampled from an adult with an advanced solid tumor such as melanoma, head and neck, liver or kidney cancer.

This clone turned up a few times. The gene calls are TRBV9 and TRBJ1-1; D is uncertain. Looked up from germline, CDR1 is SGDLS and CDR2 is YYNGEE. Trimming took off 1 base at V and 4 bases at J, with 8 bases between the two ends. The CDR3 has 13 residues. Here the CDR3 reads CASSVSRSTEAFF. CDR3 nucleotides: TGTGCCAGCAGCGTATCCCGCAGCACTGAAGCTTTCTTT.

The rearrangement links TRBV5-5 to TRBJ2-2; D gene uncertain. Trimming shortened V by 0 bases and J by 5 bases, and 11 bases separated the two germline ends. CDR3 length: 15 amino acids. Germline CDR1 and CDR2: SGHKS and YYEKEE (reference sequence). The CDR3 here is CASSLVKVGTGELFF. The CDR3 bases are TGTGCCAGCAGCTTGGTCAAGGTCGGGACCGGGGAGCTGTTTTTT.

The rearrangement uses TRBV5-1 and TRBJ1-2; D call uncertain. Trimming removed 0 bases from V and 2 bases from J, with 8 bases in between. CDR3 length: 14 residues. Per the germline V gene, CDR1 is SGHRS and CDR2 is YFSETQ. This CDR3 is CASSLGTGNYGYTF. The DNA of the CDR3 is TGCGCCAGCAGCTTGGGTACCGGCAACTATGGCTACACCTTC. Based on the CDR3 plus reference TRBV5-1 and TRBJ1-2, the full variable domain is KAGVTQTPRYLIKTRGQQVTLSCSPISGHRSVSWYQQTPGQGLQFLFEYFSETQRNKGNFPGRFSGRQFSNSRSEMNVSTLELGDSALYLCASSLGTGNYGYTFGSGTRLTVV.

CDR3 coding DNA: TGTGCCAGTAGTATATATTTCGACAGCAATCAGCCCCAGCATTTT. Protein: CASSIYFDSNQPQHF. The chain combines TRBV19 with TRBJ1-5; D call uncertain. Germline assignment: CDR1 LNHDA and CDR2 SQIVND (reference sequence). V lost 2 bases to trimming and J lost 1 base, with 9 bases between them. The CDR3 is 15 amino acids.

CDR3 amino acids: CASRQQGGSYEQYF. DNA for the CDR3: TGTGCCAGTAGACAACAGGGGGGTTCCTACGAGCAGTACTTC. The chain carries TRBV19 and TRBJ2-7; TRBD1 matches at 8 bases. Trimming removed 6 bases from V and 1 base from J; junction bases left unmatched: 5. Looked up from germline, CDR1 is LNHDA and CDR2 is SQIVND (reference sequence). The CDR3 covers 14 residues. The variable domain in full, with the rest retrieved from reference TRBV19 and TRBJ2-7, is DGGITQSPKYLFRKEGQNVTLSCEQNLNHDAMYWYRQDPGQGLRLIYYSQIVNDFQKGDIAEGYSVSREKKESFPLTVTSAQKNPTAFYLCASRQQGGSYEQYFGPGTRLTVT.

This clone was recorded a few times. CDR3 protein: CASSPLLGRGPYYGYTF. The CDR3 DNA sequence: TGTGCCAGCAGCCCCCTTTTAGGCAGGGGGCCTTACTATGGCTACACCTTC. The rearrangement uses TRBV11-2 and TRBJ1-2; TRBD1 matches at 8 bases. The CDR3 totals 17 residues. Unmatched junction bases numbered 14, after V lost 5 bases and J lost 3 bases. CDR1 SGHAT and CDR2 FQNNGV come from the germline V gene.

A single count supports this clone. This chain joins TRBV29-1 and TRBJ1-1; D call uncertain. The germline CDR1 and CDR2 sequences are SQVTM and ANQGSEA. The V end lost 3 bases, the J end lost 7 bases, and 9 bases lay between the germline ends. This CDR3 has 11 residues. This chain's CDR3 is CSVEGVGEAFF. In nucleotides, the CDR3 is TGCAGCGTTGAGGGTGTCGGTGAAGCTTTCTTT.

The chain has TRBV28 and TRBJ2-3; tentative D call: TRBD1 (5 bases). The germline V gene has CDR1 MDHEN and CDR2 SYDVKM. V lost 5 bases and J 0 bases, leaving 9 bases between the germline ends. The length of the CDR3 is 14 residues. CDR3: CASSLQVSTDTQYF. Here the CDR3 DNA reads TGTGCCAGCAGTCTACAGGTTAGCACAGATACGCAGTATTTT.

This sequence joins TRBV28 and TRBJ2-1; 11 bases agree with TRBD1. Per germline, CDR1 MDHEN and CDR2 SYDVKM. This CDR3 region has 15 residues. The V segment lost 6 bases and the J segment 6 bases; nucleotides outside the gene matches: 7. The CDR3 protein is CASRTGTGGLNEQFF. The CDR3 DNA is TGTGCCAGCAGAACCGGGACAGGGGGTCTCAATGAGCAGTTCTTC.

This clone was picked up a small number of times. The CDR3 DNA follows: TGTGCCAGCAGGGGGACATCTTACGAGCAGTACTTC. It translates to CASRGTSYEQYF. This rearrangement joins TRBV27 to TRBJ2-7, with D maybe TRBD1 (6 bases). The CDR3 runs 12 residues. Germline V gene lookup returns CDR1 MNHEY and CDR2 SMNVEV (reference sequence). V was trimmed by 6 bases and J by 4 bases, leaving 10 bases between them.

The chain recombines TRBV7-9 with TRBJ2-3; 9 positions agree with TRBD1. J lost 4 bases, V lost 5 bases, and 7 bases had no gene match. The germline V gene has CDR1 SEHNR and CDR2 FQNEAQ (reference sequence). The CDR3 consists of 15 residues. CDR3 nucleotides: TGTGCCAGCAGCCCCGGGACAGGGTACTCAGATACGCAGTATTTT. Residues: CASSPGTGYSDTQYF.

This clone appeared a few times. This rearrangement joins TRBV15 to TRBJ2-7, with D perhaps TRBD1 or TRBD2 (7 bases each). V lost 2 bases and J lost 2, with 22 bases in between. Germline V gene lookup returns CDR1 LNHNV and CDR2 YYDKDF (reference sequence). The CDR3 runs to 18 residues. CDR3 loop: CATSRPPGQSGGTYEQYF. As DNA, the CDR3 is TGTGCCACCAGCAGACCTCCGGGACAGTCCGGGGGGACCTACGAGCAGTACTTC. Full variable domain (missing parts from reference TRBV15 and TRBJ2-7): DAMVIQNPRYQVTQFGKPVTLSCSQTLNHNVMYWYQQKSSQAPKLLFHYYDKDFNNEADTPDNFQSRRPNTSFCFLDIRSPGLGDTAMYLCATSRPPGQSGGTYEQYFGPGTRLTVT.

The rearrangement uses TRBV6-5 and TRBJ2-5, with 11 bases that match TRBD2. Germline CDR1 and CDR2: MNHEY and SVGAGI. V shed 4 bases, J shed 2 bases, and the junction held 3 bases outside the gene matches. This CDR3 contains 15 residues. The CDR3 DNA reads as TGTGCCAGCAGTTTTATAGCGGGAGGGCAAGAGACCCAGTACTTC. Its translation is CASSFIAGGQETQYF.

The chain combines TRBV6-5 with TRBJ1-1; tentative D call: TRBD1 (5 bases). Germline CDR1 reads MNHEY; CDR2 reads SVGAGI. The CDR3 totals 12 residues. Trimming shortened V by 5 bases and J by 3 bases, and 7 bases separated the two germline ends. The CDR3 protein is CASSPGYTEAFF. CDR3 DNA sequence: TGTGCCAGCAGTCCAGGGTACACTGAAGCTTTCTTT.

The gene calls are TRBV4-3 and TRBJ2-7; 8 nucleotides line up with TRBD2. This CDR3 spans 15 amino acids. The V and J ends lost 0 bases and 2 bases, in that order; junction bases with no gene match: 3. CDR1 is LGHNA and CDR2 is YSLEER in the germline V gene. The CDR3 DNA follows: TGCGCCAGCAGCCAAGAACTAGCGGAGGCCTACGAGCAGTACTTC. Translating gives CASSQELAEAYEQYF.

The chain links TRBV6-1 to TRBJ1-4; 11 bases line up with TRBD1. With 3 bases clipped from V and 7 bases from J, the junction kept 1 base outside the gene matches. The length of the CDR3 is 14 residues. Per germline, CDR1 MNHNS and CDR2 SASEGT. CDR3 in amino acids: CASSDGQGAEKLFF. CDR3 nucleotide sequence: TGTGCCAGCAGTGACGGACAGGGGGCTGAAAAACTGTTTTTT.

The chain carries TRBV28 and TRBJ2-1, with unresolved D. This CDR3 has 10 residues. The V end was cut by 3 bases, the J end by 9 bases, with 3 bases between. Per the germline V gene, CDR1 is MDHEN and CDR2 is SYDVKM. CDR3 bases: TGTGCCAGCAGTTTCACTGAGCAGTTCTTC. Its translation: CASSFTEQFF.

The table lists this clone with a few counts. The chain joins TRBV7-9 to TRBJ2-7; no reliable D call. The CDR3 is 13 residues long. Germline values: CDR1 SEHNR, CDR2 FQNEAQ (reference sequence). Trimming removed 5 bases at V and 2 bases at J, with 10 bases between. The CDR3 DNA reads TGTGCCAGCAGCCCGCCGGTTGCCTACGAGCAGTACTTC. The encoded protein is CASSPPVAYEQYF.

The genes are TRBV6-5 and TRBJ1-5, with no clear D. Germline CDR1 and CDR2: MNHEY and SVGAGI. The CDR3 spans 14 residues. V dropped 5 bases and J dropped 4 bases, with 12 bases sitting between them. This chain's CDR3 is CASSEVQPNQPQHF. The DNA of the CDR3 is TGTGCCAGCAGTGAAGTACAGCCGAATCAGCCCCAGCATTTT.